The 26 T cell receptor beta chains in this list originate from one sample, sequenced in a study of T cell clonality in common variable immunodeficiency. Study-level results: Common variable immunodeficiency TCR beta sequences reportedly had fewer deletions and N-nucleotide insertions.

Measured with immunoSEQ multiplex PCR; TCRdb has only the in-frame clones, and not every one. The counts give about 33,000 clones, none of them seen only once; 5% to 7% is held by the top ten. No antigen is known for these receptors. The sample taken for sequencing was peripheral blood mononuclear cells. These receptors were obtained from a human donor with common variable immunodeficiency.

Worth noting for this clone: Read coverage stops 3 residues before the CDR3 terminus; the germline J gene supplies the remainder. V usage is TRBV30 and J usage is TRBJ2-3; 7 bases align to TRBD1. The CDR3 length is 15 residues. Losses at the gene ends were 0 bases for V and 5 bases for J; bases not matched to a gene: 8. Germline loops: CDR1 GTSNPN, CDR2 SVGIG (reference sequence). CDR3 protein: CAWSVPRQGLDTQYF. The sequenced CDR3 bases are TGTGCCTGGAGTGTACCTCGACAGGGCCTAGATACG.

This clone has a count of ten or more. The CDR3 end is not reached by the read, which stops 3 residues before it; the germline J gene fills it in. The chain carries TRBV29-1 and TRBJ1-5; TRBD1 might be the D (6 bases). The CDR3 has 12 amino acids. V lost 6 bases and J lost 3, with 9 bases in between. Germline V gene data show CDR1 as SQVTM and CDR2 as ANQGSEA. The sequenced CDR3 bases are TGCAGCGTCCGGGACAACAATCAGCCC. Protein product: CSVRDNNQP. The full CDR3 protein is CSVRDNNQPQHF.

Worth noting for this clone: The read terminates 3 residues ahead of where the CDR3 ends, so the germline J gene completes it. The V gene is TRBV7-9, the J gene TRBJ2-3; no clear D. Germline CDR1 SEHNR, CDR2 FQNEAQ (reference sequence). V was shortened by 4 bases and J by 0 bases, with 11 bases between the two germline ends. The CDR3 contains 15 residues. CDR3 protein: CASSSAVASTDTQYF. The part of the CDR3 DNA that was read is TGTGCCAGCAGCTCAGCCGTGGCTAGCACAGATACG.

Regarding this clone: With the read ending 3 residues before the CDR3 end, the germline J gene is used to fill in that end. V is TRBV19 and J is TRBJ1-2; D gene ambiguous. This CDR3 has 16 residues. Germline V CDR1 and CDR2: LNHDA, SQIVND (reference sequence). The V and J ends lost 5 bases and 4 bases respectively, with 20 bases between them. CDR3 amino acids: CASSPSGSVGLYGYTF. The part of the CDR3 DNA that was read is TGTGCCAGTAGTCCTTCCGGGTCCGTCGGTCTCTATGGC.

In its sample, this clone was seen a few times. The read terminates 3 residues ahead of where the CDR3 ends, so the germline J gene completes it. J is TRBJ2-1 and V is TRBV5-1; weak D call: TRBD1 (6 bases). The germline V and J ends were trimmed by 4 bases and 3 bases, with 11 bases remaining between them. CDR3 length: 14 residues. Germline V gene sequence: CDR1 SGHRS, CDR2 YFSETQ. The CDR3 loop is CASSKDSYYNEQFF. The DNA read from the CDR3 is TGCGCCAGCAGCAAGGACAGCTACTACAATGAG.

A word on this clone: The read ends 3 residues shy of where the CDR3 ends; the end is completed using the germline J gene. This chain links TRBV11-2 with TRBJ1-1; no definite D call. Between the trimmed V and J ends, which lost 1 base and 3 bases, there was a span of 6 bases. The CDR3 length is 13 residues. Germline CDR1 SGHAT, CDR2 FQNNGV. The CDR3 loop reads CASSLGLHTEAFF. The covered CDR3 bases are TGTGCCAGCAGCTTAGGGCTCCACACTGAA.

This clone was counted at least ten times. From the germline J gene comes the end of the CDR3, since the read stops 3 residues before it. The rearrangement uses TRBV18 and TRBJ1-2; no definite D call. Trimming removed 4 bases from V and 7 bases from J, with 7 bases in between. CDR1 KGHSH and CDR2 LQKENI come from the germline V gene. The CDR3 extends over 11 amino acids. CDR3 in amino acids: CASSLEAGYTF. The covered CDR3 bases are TGTGCCAGCTCACTCGAGGCTGGC.

Ten or more counts support this clone. Read coverage stops 3 residues before the CDR3 terminus; the germline J gene supplies the remainder. This chain links TRBV2 with TRBJ2-1; the match to TRBD2 covers 9 bases. Germline CDR1 and CDR2: SNHLY and FYNNEI. V shed 8 bases, J shed 2 bases, and the junction held 7 bases outside the gene matches. The CDR3 spans 15 residues. Partial CDR3 DNA: TGTGCCAGCCGTTCAATAGCGGGGGCCTACAATGAG. Protein product: CASRSIAGAYNE. The full CDR3 sequence reads CASRSIAGAYNEQFF.

This clone was seen more than once but under ten times. The read gets to within 3 residues of the CDR3 end, and the germline J gene fills in the rest. This chain links TRBV19 with TRBJ1-2, with TRBD1 matching over 7 bases. V lost 3 bases and J lost 2; bases outside the gene matches: 18. The CDR3 spans 19 residues. Germline V gene sequence: CDR1 LNHDA, CDR2 SQIVND (reference sequence). CDR3 loop: CASSMRTGRGGTLNYGYTF. The part of the CDR3 DNA that was read is TGTGCCAGTAGTATGCGGACCGGACGAGGGGGCACCCTAAACTATGGC.

Only a few counts were recorded for this clone. With the read ending 3 residues before the CDR3 end, the germline J gene is used to fill in that end. The chain links TRBV7-9 to TRBJ1-2; TRBD1 might be the D (6 bases). This CDR3 is 12 amino acids long. V dropped 4 bases and J dropped 6 bases, with 9 bases sitting between them. CDR1 is SEHNR, CDR2 FQNEAQ, per germline (reference sequence). The DNA read from the CDR3 is TGTGCCAGCAGCTGGGACACAAATGGC. It codes for CASSWDTNG. The CDR3 reads in full as CASSWDTNGYTF.

This clone occurred many times. The read falls 3 residues short of the CDR3 end, and the missing part is taken from the germline J gene. The chain uses TRBV9 and TRBJ2-7; D ambiguous. Deletions cut 4 bases from V and 3 bases from J, with 17 bases between. The CDR3 sequence is 15 residues long. Per germline, CDR1 SGDLS and CDR2 YYNGEE. The CDR3 DNA, read in part, is TGTGCCAGCAGCCCCCACACCGTCACCGTCTACGAG. Protein product: CASSPHTVTVYE. The entire CDR3 sequence reads CASSPHTVTVYEQYF.

This clone was detected a few times. The read ends 3 residues early relative to the CDR3; the germline J gene fills the gap. The J gene is TRBJ1-1, the V gene TRBV7-9; TRBD1 might be the D (6 bases). The CDR3 is 12 amino acids. V was shortened by 5 bases and J by 7 bases, with 11 bases between the two germline ends. Germline CDR1 is SEHNR and CDR2 is FQNEAQ (reference sequence). The part of the CDR3 DNA that was read is TGTGCCAGCAGCACCTCGACAGGTGAA. The encoded protein is CASSTSTGE. The entire CDR3 sequence reads CASSTSTGEAFF.

In its sample, this clone was seen a few times. The CDR3 end is not reached by the read, which stops 3 residues before it; the germline J gene fills it in. The V and J genes are TRBV2 and TRBJ2-3; possibly TRBD2 for D (5 bases). The CDR3 is 14 amino acids. Between the trimmed V and J ends, which lost 8 bases and 1 base, there was a span of 13 bases. Per germline, CDR1 SNHLY and CDR2 FYNNEI. The covered CDR3 bases are TGTGCCAGCTCCTCCCACGGGGGCACAGATACG. Protein sequence: CASSSHGGTDT. The complete CDR3 reads CASSSHGGTDTQYF.

This clone has only a few counts. The read halts 3 residues ahead of the CDR3 end, with the missing end drawn from the germline J gene. The chain is built from TRBV5-1 and TRBJ1-2; tentative D call: TRBD1 (5 bases). Germline-derived CDR1 and CDR2 are SGHRS and YFSETQ. CDR3 length equals 18 residues. Trimming took 0 bases from V and 7 from J, leaving 25 bases between them. The sequenced part of the CDR3 DNA is TGCGCCAGCAGCTTGGCCCGATCGATGGCAGGGCCTAGGGGTGGC. Residues: CASSLARSMAGPRGG. The CDR3, in full, reads CASSLARSMAGPRGGYTF.

This clone was picked up many times. The read terminates 3 residues ahead of where the CDR3 ends, so the germline J gene completes it. Within the sample, other DNA sequences also encode this same CDR3. The chain carries TRBV18 and TRBJ2-2; D ambiguous. Germline V CDR1 and CDR2: KGHSH, LQKENI. The CDR3 is made up of 15 amino acids. Trimming stripped 2 bases from V and 0 bases from J, with 7 bases between. The DNA read from the CDR3 is TGTGCCAGCTCACCAGGCCTCGCGAACACCGGGGAG. Amino acid sequence: CASSPGLANTGE. The CDR3 reads in full as CASSPGLANTGELFF.

By its share, this clone is medium-sized. The CDR3 is cut off 3 residues early in the read; its end comes from the germline J gene. This sequence joins TRBV29-1 and TRBJ2-3, with 13 nucleotides matching TRBD2. The CDR3 extends over 15 amino acids. CDR1 and CDR2 (germline): SQVTM, ANQGSEA. J lost 1 base, V lost 5 bases, and 3 bases had no gene match. The sequenced CDR3 bases are TGCAGCGTTCTGGGACTAGCGGGACGCACAGATACG. This gives the protein CSVLGLAGRTDT. In full, the CDR3 reads CSVLGLAGRTDTQYF.

This clone was counted many times. The observed sequence ends 3 residues before the CDR3 terminus, with the missing tail filled in from the germline J gene. The rearrangement links TRBV11-2 to TRBJ2-5, with D uncertain. Trimming removed 1 base at V and 2 bases at J, with 5 bases between. Germline V CDR1 and CDR2: SGHAT, FQNNGV. The CDR3 loop spans 13 amino acids. CDR3 sequence: CASSLGLQETQYF. The sequenced CDR3 bases are TGTGCCAGCAGCTTAGGCCTACAAGAGACC.

This clone has only a few counts. The missing CDR3 end, 3 residues past where the read stops, is filled in from the germline J gene. This chain uses TRBV11-2 with TRBJ1-2; the D gene is possibly TRBD1 (6 bases). The CDR3 runs 14 residues. The germline gives CDR1 SGHAT, CDR2 FQNNGV. CDR3 DNA, as far as it was read: TGTGCCAGCAGCTTAGAGGGACACACTGGCGGC. Amino acid sequence: CASSLEGHTGG. The whole CDR3 protein reads CASSLEGHTGGYTF.

This clone was seen many times. The DNA ends 3 residues before the CDR3 does, and the rest of the CDR3 is filled in from the germline J gene. J is TRBJ1-4 and V is TRBV18; a possible D gene is TRBD1 (5 bases). Germline CDR1 is KGHSH and CDR2 is LQKENI. The CDR3 has 14 amino acids. The CDR3 spells CASSQETARSELFF. The part of the CDR3 DNA that was read is TGTGCCAGCTCACAGGAGACAGCCCGATCTGAA.

A remark on this clone: Coverage ceases 3 residues before the CDR3 finishes, and the germline J gene fills in the end. V is TRBV2 and J is TRBJ2-7, with D maybe TRBD1 (5 bases). V lost 1 base, J lost 3 bases, and 13 bases lay in between. CDR1 is SNHLY and CDR2 is FYNNEI in the germline V gene. This CDR3 comprises 15 residues. This CDR3 is CASSEGQGNFYEQYF. The DNA read from the CDR3 is TGTGCCAGCAGTGAAGGTCAGGGAAATTTCTACGAG.

As regards this clone: The read stops 3 residues short of the end of the CDR3; the missing end is completed from the germline J gene. The chain joins TRBV7-9 to TRBJ1-4, with a possible D match to TRBD1 (6 bases). Germline V CDR1 and CDR2: SEHNR, FQNEAQ (reference sequence). The V end was cut by 5 bases, the J end by 4 bases, with 14 bases between. The CDR3 totals 15 residues. The covered CDR3 bases are TGTGCCAGCAGCCCCAGACAGGACCGTAATGAAAAA. Protein product: CASSPRQDRNEK. The full CDR3 protein reads CASSPRQDRNEKLFF. Complete variable domain (other parts from reference TRBV7-9 and TRBJ1-4): DTGVSQNPRHKITKRGQNVTFRCDPISEHNRLYWYRQTLGQGPEFLTYFQNEAQLEKSRLLSDRFSAERPKGSFSTLEIQRTEQGDSAMYLCASSPRQDRNEKLFFGSGTQLSVL.

In its sample, this clone was seen a few times. The read falls 3 residues short of the CDR3 end, and the missing part is taken from the germline J gene. The gene calls are TRBV7-9 and TRBJ1-5; 7 positions agree with TRBD1. The germline gives CDR1 SEHNR, CDR2 FQNEAQ (reference sequence). With 5 bases clipped from V and 4 bases from J, the junction kept 8 bases outside the gene matches. The CDR3 is 15 amino acids. The part of the CDR3 DNA that was read is TGTGCCAGCAGCAATGACAGGGCTGAGAATCAGCCC. It codes for CASSNDRAENQP. The full CDR3 sequence reads CASSNDRAENQPQHF.

A few counts support this clone. With the read ending 3 residues before the CDR3 end, the germline J gene is used to fill in that end. The genes are TRBV19 and TRBJ1-1; D may be TRBD1 (5 bases). The CDR3 totals 13 residues. Germline CDR1 is LNHDA and CDR2 is SQIVND (reference sequence). The part of the CDR3 DNA that was read is TGTGCCAGTAGTATGGGGCTCGTGGGGGAA. Translation: CASSMGLVGE. The full CDR3 sequence reads CASSMGLVGEAFF.

This clone showed up many times. Sequencing ends 3 residues short of the CDR3 end; the germline J gene provides the rest. The chain is built from TRBV20-1 and TRBJ2-4; 7 nucleotides align to TRBD2. V lost 1 base and J lost 1; bases outside the gene matches: 22. The length of the CDR3 is 21 residues. Germline loops: CDR1 DFQATT, CDR2 SNEGSKA (reference sequence). CDR3 region: CSARALSGDAPFYEAKNIQYF. CDR3 DNA (partial): TGCAGTGCTAGAGCCCTGAGCGGGGACGCTCCTTTCTACGAGGCCAAAAACATT.

This clone was recorded a few times. The read stops 3 residues short of the end of the CDR3; the missing end is completed from the germline J gene. This chain uses TRBV6-1 with TRBJ1-1, with D possibly being TRBD1 (5 bases). The CDR3 covers 13 residues. CDR1 MNHNS and CDR2 SASEGT come from the germline V gene. Deletions cut 4 bases from V and 1 base from J, with 7 bases between. CDR3 DNA (partial): TGTGCCAGCAGTGTGGGGCCGAACACTGAA. This gives the protein CASSVGPNTE. From start to end, the CDR3 is CASSVGPNTEAFF.

Many counts were recorded for this clone. The CDR3 end is not reached by the read, which stops 3 residues before it; the germline J gene fills it in. This rearrangement joins TRBV20-1 to TRBJ2-3, with D possibly being TRBD1 (6 bases). V dropped 3 bases and J dropped 5 bases, with 21 bases sitting between them. The CDR3 has 16 amino acids. The germline CDR1 and CDR2 sequences are DFQATT and SNEGSKA (reference sequence). The sequenced part of the CDR3 DNA is TGCAGTGCTAGTTCGTTGGCGTCAGGGGTTGGAGATACG. Translating gives CSASSLASGVGDT. The CDR3, in full, reads CSASSLASGVGDTQYF.